The clone carrying this T cell receptor beta chain was picked up a small number of times. Antigen specificity is unknown. The data originate from a study of CD8 T cells in ankylosing spondylitis. By quantitative 5'-RACE with molecular barcodes, the TCR beta libraries were made. MiXCR, applied by TCRdb to the 5' RACE reads, yields one record per CDR3 protein. This sample has roughly 670,000 distinct CDR3 sequences, with under 20% found just once. The germline V gene encodes CDR1 MNHNS and CDR2 SASEGT. The trim removed 4 bases at V and 6 bases at J, leaving 7 bases unmatched. This CDR3 region has 15 residues. Broader study findings: Within ankylosing spondylitis blood, a TCR beta motif made up of seven to nine highly homologous variants appeared to be characteristic. Matched ankylosing spondylitis synovial fluid reportedly contained a significantly enriched population of disease-linked clones. Earlier literature documents some of the motif variants in reactive arthritis synovial fluid and blood. Relatively scarce in peripheral blood, disease-linked clones were CD8+.

The receptor was derived from a male donor with ankylosing spondylitis. V and J are TRBV6-1 and TRBJ1-1; TRBD1 aligns across 11 bases. Sequencing was performed on blood, either unsorted or a sorted T cell fraction (not recorded which). The CDR3 sequence is CASSAPGTGGAEAFF. CDR3 nucleotide sequence: TGTGCCAGCAGTGCGCCCGGGACAGGGGGGGCTGAAGCTTTCTTT.